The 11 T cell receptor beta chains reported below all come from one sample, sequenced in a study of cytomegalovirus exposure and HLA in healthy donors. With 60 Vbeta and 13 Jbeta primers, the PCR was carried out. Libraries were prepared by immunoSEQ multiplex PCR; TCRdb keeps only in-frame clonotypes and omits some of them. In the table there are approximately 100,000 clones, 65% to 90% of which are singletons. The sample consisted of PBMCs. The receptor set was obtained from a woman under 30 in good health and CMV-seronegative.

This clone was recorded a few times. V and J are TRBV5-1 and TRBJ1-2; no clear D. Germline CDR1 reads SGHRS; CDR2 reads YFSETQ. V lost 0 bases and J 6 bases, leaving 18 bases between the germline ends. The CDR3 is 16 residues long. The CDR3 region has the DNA TGCGCCAGCAGCTTGGTAATCGGAGAACCAAGCGATGGCTACACCTTC. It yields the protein CASSLVIGEPSDGYTF.

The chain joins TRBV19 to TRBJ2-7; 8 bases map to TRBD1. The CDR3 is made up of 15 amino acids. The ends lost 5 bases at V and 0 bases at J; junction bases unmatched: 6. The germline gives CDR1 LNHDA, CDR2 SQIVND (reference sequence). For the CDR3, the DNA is TGTGCCAGTAGTTGGCCGGGACAGGCCTCCTACGAGCAGTACTTC. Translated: CASSWPGQASYEQYF. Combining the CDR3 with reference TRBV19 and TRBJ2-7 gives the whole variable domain DGGITQSPKYLFRKEGQNVTLSCEQNLNHDAMYWYRQDPGQGLRLIYYSQIVNDFQKGDIAEGYSVSREKKESFPLTVTSAQKNPTAFYLCASSWPGQASYEQYFGPGTRLTVT.

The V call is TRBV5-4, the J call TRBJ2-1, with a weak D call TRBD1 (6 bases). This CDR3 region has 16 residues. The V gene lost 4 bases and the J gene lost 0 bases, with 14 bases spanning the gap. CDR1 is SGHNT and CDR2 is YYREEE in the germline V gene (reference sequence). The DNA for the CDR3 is TGTGCCAGCAGCGAACCGGACAGTAGCTCCTACAATGAGCAGTTCTTC. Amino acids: CASSEPDSSSYNEQFF.

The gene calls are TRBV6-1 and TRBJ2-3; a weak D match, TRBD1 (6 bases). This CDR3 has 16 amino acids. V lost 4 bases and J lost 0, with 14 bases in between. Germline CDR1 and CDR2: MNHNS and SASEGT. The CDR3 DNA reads TGTGCCAGCAGTGGATACTACAGGGTCAGCACAGATACGCAGTATTTT. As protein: CASSGYYRVSTDTQYF.

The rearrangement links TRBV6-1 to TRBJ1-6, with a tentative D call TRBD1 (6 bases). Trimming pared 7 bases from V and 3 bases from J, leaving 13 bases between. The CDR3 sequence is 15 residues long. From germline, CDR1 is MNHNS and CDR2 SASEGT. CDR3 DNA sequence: TGTGCCAGCATCCCGGGACACCACTATAATTCACCCCTCCACTTT. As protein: CASIPGHHYNSPLHF.

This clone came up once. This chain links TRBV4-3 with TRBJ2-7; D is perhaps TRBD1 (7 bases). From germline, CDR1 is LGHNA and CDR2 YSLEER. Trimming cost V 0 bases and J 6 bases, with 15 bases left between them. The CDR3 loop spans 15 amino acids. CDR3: CASSQDGGAGGEQYF. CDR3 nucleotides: TGCGCCAGCAGCCAAGATGGCGGGGCAGGGGGCGAGCAGTACTTC.

CDR3 protein: CASSRRATGGRETQYF. Here the CDR3 DNA reads TGCGCCAGCAGCCGAAGAGCGACAGGGGGCAGGGAGACCCAGTACTTC. V usage is TRBV5-1 and J usage is TRBJ2-5, with 10 bases that match TRBD1. Germline V gene data show CDR1 as SGHRS and CDR2 as YFSETQ. This CDR3 contains 16 residues. V gave up 4 bases and J gave up 5 bases; unmatched junction bases: 11.

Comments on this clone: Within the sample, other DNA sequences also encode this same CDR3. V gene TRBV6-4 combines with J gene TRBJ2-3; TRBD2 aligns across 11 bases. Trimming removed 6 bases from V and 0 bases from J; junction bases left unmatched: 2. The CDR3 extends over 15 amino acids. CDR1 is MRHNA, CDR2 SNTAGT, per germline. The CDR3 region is CASSRTSGSTDTQYF. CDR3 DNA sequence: TGTGCCAGCAGCCGGACTAGCGGGAGCACAGATACGCAGTATTTT.

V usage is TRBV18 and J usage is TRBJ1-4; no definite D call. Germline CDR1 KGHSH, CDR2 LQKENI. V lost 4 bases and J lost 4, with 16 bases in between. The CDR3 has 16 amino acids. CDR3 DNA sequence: TGTGCCAGCTCACAGGAGGAGGCGCGGGGTAATGAAAAACTGTTTTTT. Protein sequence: CASSQEEARGNEKLFF. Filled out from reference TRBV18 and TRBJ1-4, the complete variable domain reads NAGVMQNPRHLVRRRGQEARLRCSPMKGHSHVYWYRQLPEEGLKFMVYLQKENIIDESGMPKERFSAEFPKEGPSILRIQQVVRGDSAAYFCASSQEEARGNEKLFFGSGTQLSVL.

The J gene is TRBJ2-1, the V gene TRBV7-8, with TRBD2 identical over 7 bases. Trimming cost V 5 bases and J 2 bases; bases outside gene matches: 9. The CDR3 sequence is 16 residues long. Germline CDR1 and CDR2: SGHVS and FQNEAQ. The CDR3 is CASSAWEGGTYNEQFF. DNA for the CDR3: TGTGCCAGCAGCGCATGGGAGGGCGGCACCTACAATGAGCAGTTCTTC. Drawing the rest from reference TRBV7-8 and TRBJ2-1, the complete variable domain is GAGVSQSPRYKVAKRGQDVALRCDPISGHVSLFWYQQALGQGPEFLTYFQNEAQLDKSGLPSDRFFAERPEGSVSTLKIQRTQQEDSAVYLCASSAWEGGTYNEQFFGPGTRLTVL.

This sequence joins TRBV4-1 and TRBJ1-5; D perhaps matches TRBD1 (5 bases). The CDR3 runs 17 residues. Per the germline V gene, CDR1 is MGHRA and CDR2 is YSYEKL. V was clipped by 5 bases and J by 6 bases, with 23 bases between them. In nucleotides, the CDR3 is TGCGCCAGCAGCAAATCAGCCCCCAGGGCCATGGGTCAGCCCCAGCATTTT. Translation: CASSKSAPRAMGQPQHF.